This TCR beta chain came from a study of post-analysis software for immune sequencing data. About the study: Disease courses included relapsing-remitting, secondary progressive and progressive-relapsing multiple sclerosis. Study-wide findings and caveats: Compared with controls, patients showed significantly lower normalized Chao1 diversity. Same-batch preparations were strongly co-clustered by F measure. With TRBV5-6, TRBV5-1 and TRBV20-1 included, about five TRBV segments were more frequent in patients than in controls.

TCR beta cDNA libraries included unique molecular identifiers. About 500,000 cDNA molecules were obtained per 1 to 10 million input T cells. From the PCR reads, TCRdb called clonotypes with MiXCR, one entry per CDR3 protein. Among about 430,000 distinct CDR3 sequences listed, more than 30% were seen once. This clonotype has more than one count but fewer than ten. Its specificity is not known. The germline gives CDR1 SQVTM, CDR2 ANQGSEA. CDR3 length equals 15 residues. V lost 8 bases, J lost 6 bases, and 18 bases stayed unmatched. Sequencing used blood. This clonotype originated in a girl aged 2 to 9 with multiple sclerosis. The chain carries TRBV29-1 and TRBJ1-1; 7 bases map to TRBD1. CDR3 sequence (DNA): TGCAGCCCTGCCCCGTTATTGACAGGGAGGGCTGAAGCTTTCTTT. Translated: CSPAPLLTGRAEAFF.